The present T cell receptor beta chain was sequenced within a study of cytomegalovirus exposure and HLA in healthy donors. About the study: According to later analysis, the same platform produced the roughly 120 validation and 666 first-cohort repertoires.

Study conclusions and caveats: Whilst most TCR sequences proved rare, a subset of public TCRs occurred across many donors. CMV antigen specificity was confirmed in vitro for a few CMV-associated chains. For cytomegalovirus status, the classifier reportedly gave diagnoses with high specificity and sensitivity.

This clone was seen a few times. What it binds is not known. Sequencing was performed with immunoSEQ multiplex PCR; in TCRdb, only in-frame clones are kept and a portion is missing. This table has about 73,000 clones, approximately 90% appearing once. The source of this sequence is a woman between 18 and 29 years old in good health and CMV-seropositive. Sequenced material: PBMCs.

The CDR3 DNA reads as TGTGCCAGCAGTTTACAGGCCTCGAACACTGAAGCTTTCTTT. Its protein product is CASSLQASNTEAFF. V gene TRBV27 combines with J gene TRBJ1-1; no definite D call. The germline V gene encodes CDR1 MNHEY and CDR2 SMNVEV (reference sequence). The CDR3 length is 14 residues. With 2 bases removed from V and 1 base from J, the gap between germline ends came to 8 bases.